The clone carrying this T cell receptor beta chain was counted a single time. This CDR3 contains 14 residues. Germline V gene lookup returns CDR1 LNHDA and CDR2 SQIVND (reference sequence). V was shortened by 6 bases and J by 0 bases, with 9 bases between the two germline ends. Only in-frame clones appear in the TCRdb table, and some are missing; sequencing was by immunoSEQ multiplex PCR. The table records approximately 84,000 clones, 70% to 80% of them present only once. The entry originates in a study of blood T cell repertoires in COVID-19. About the research overall: Researchers got acute and convalescent COVID-19 samples from the United States, Italy and Spain. In each case, the material was cDNA or gDNA derived from T cells, B-cell-depleted T cells, or PBMCs.

Sequenced: peripheral blood. The clonotype originates from a human donor in a cohort sampled during active COVID-19. This rearrangement joins TRBV19 to TRBJ1-3; D not resolved. The CDR3 bases are TGTGCCAGTAGGTCAGGTATCTCTGGAAACACCATATATTTT. Residues: CASRSGISGNTIYF.